These T cell receptor beta chains were read from a single sample in a study of blood T cell repertoires in COVID-19. The data were produced by immunoSEQ multiplex PCR, yet TCRdb's version contains in-frame clones alone and is incomplete. This sample has a few hundred thousand clones, with roughly 88% found just once. The sequencing input was PBMCs or T cells enriched from blood (not recorded which). Receptor source: a young woman who had recovered from COVID-19. CDR3s include the opening cysteine and the closing phenylalanine or tryptophan. D genes are given only for firm matches. Not every row has a clone size; where given, it reads once, few, many or a size class.

d_gene: TRBD1; j_gene: TRBJ1-3; v_gene: TRBV5-8; len: 15; abundance: once; CDR3aa: CASSWGQTSGNTIYF; CDR3nt: TGTGCCAGCAGCTGGGGACAGACCTCTGGAAACACCATATATTTT
d_gene: TRBD2; j_gene: TRBJ2-2; v_gene: TRBV24-1; len: 17; abundance: -; CDR3aa: CATSVKRGASNTGELFF; CDR3nt: TGTGCCACCAGTGTTAAGCGGGGGGCCTCGAACACCGGGGAGCTGTTTTTT
d_gene: -; j_gene: TRBJ1-1; v_gene: TRBV10-1; len: 13; abundance: -; CDR3aa: CAAGLPSNTEAFF; CDR3nt: TGCGCCGCCGGACTGCCATCGAACACTGAAGCTTTCTTT
d_gene: -; j_gene: TRBJ1-2; v_gene: TRBV6-2/TRBV6-3; len: 13; abundance: -; CDR3aa: CASSSWDFYGYTF; CDR3nt: TGTGCCAGCAGTTCGTGGGACTTCTATGGCTACACCTTC
d_gene: TRBD2; j_gene: TRBJ2-1; v_gene: TRBV5-1; len: 18; abundance: -; CDR3aa: CASSLTPRAGGPGNEQFF; CDR3nt: TGCGCCAGCAGCTTGACACCTAGAGCGGGAGGGCCTGGAAATGAGCAGTTCTTC
d_gene: TRBD1; j_gene: TRBJ1-3; v_gene: TRBV28; len: 14; abundance: -; CDR3aa: CASSPTGKRNTIYF; CDR3nt: TGTGCCAGCAGTCCGACAGGGAAACGAAACACCATATATTTT
d_gene: TRBD1; j_gene: TRBJ1-2; v_gene: TRBV6-4; len: 12; abundance: -; CDR3aa: CARVQGACGYTF; CDR3nt: TGTGCCAGGGTCCAGGGGGCGTGTGGCTACACCTTC
d_gene: TRBD1; j_gene: TRBJ2-3; v_gene: TRBV9; len: 17; abundance: -; CDR3aa: CASSVQVGQGATDTQYF; CDR3nt: TGTGCCAGCAGCGTCCAGGTCGGACAGGGGGCCACAGATACGCAGTATTTT
d_gene: TRBD1; j_gene: TRBJ2-7; v_gene: TRBV9; len: 13; abundance: -; CDR3aa: CASSLTGAYEQYF; CDR3nt: TGTGCCAGCAGCCTCACAGGGGCCTACGAGCAGTACTTC
d_gene: -; j_gene: TRBJ1-2; v_gene: TRBV10-3; len: 15; abundance: -; CDR3aa: CAISELGSGADGYTF; CDR3nt: TGTGCCATCAGTGAATTAGGTAGTGGGGCGGATGGCTACACCTTC
d_gene: -; j_gene: TRBJ1-2; v_gene: TRBV21-1; len: 10; abundance: -; CDR3aa: CASSRGTPFF; CDR3nt: TGTGCCAGCAGCCGAGGGACTCCCTTCTTC
d_gene: -; j_gene: TRBJ1-2; v_gene: TRBV4-3; len: 12; abundance: -; CDR3aa: CASSQAGWGYTF; CDR3nt: TGCGCCAGCAGCCAAGCGGGTTGGGGCTACACCTTC
d_gene: -; j_gene: TRBJ1-1; v_gene: TRBV28; len: 11; abundance: -; CDR3aa: CASRAGPEAFF; CDR3nt: TGTGCCAGCAGGGCAGGCCCTGAAGCTTTCTTT
d_gene: -; j_gene: TRBJ1-2; v_gene: TRBV6-5; len: 13; abundance: -; CDR3aa: CASSYSHPYGYTF; CDR3nt: TGTGCCAGCAGTTATAGCCACCCTTATGGCTACACCTTC
d_gene: -; j_gene: TRBJ2-7; v_gene: TRBV28; len: 17; abundance: -; CDR3aa: CASSFSPLSEIPYEQYF; CDR3nt: TGTGCCAGCAGTTTCTCCCCTCTAAGTGAAATCCCCTACGAGCAGTACTTC
d_gene: -; j_gene: TRBJ2-2; v_gene: TRBV30; len: 16; abundance: -; CDR3aa: CAWSASGPTNTGELFF; CDR3nt: TGTGCCTGGAGCGCCTCGGGTCCCACGAACACCGGGGAGCTGTTTTTT
d_gene: TRBD1; j_gene: TRBJ1-2; v_gene: TRBV18; len: 15; abundance: once; CDR3aa: CASSHSTGGAYGYTF; CDR3nt: TGTGCCAGCTCACACTCGACAGGGGGGGCCTATGGCTACACCTTC
d_gene: -; j_gene: TRBJ2-2; v_gene: TRBV14; len: 15; abundance: -; CDR3aa: CASSPRTVNTGELFF; CDR3nt: TGTGCCAGCAGCCCGCGGACAGTTAACACCGGGGAGCTGTTTTTT
d_gene: -; j_gene: TRBJ1-2; v_gene: TRBV5-1; len: 17; abundance: -; CDR3aa: CASSPTPDKAQGYGYTF; CDR3nt: TGCGCCAGCAGCCCTACCCCGGACAAGGCCCAGGGGTATGGCTACACCTTC
d_gene: -; j_gene: TRBJ2-7; v_gene: TRBV11-2; len: 15; abundance: -; CDR3aa: CASSLWEGTPYEQYF; CDR3nt: TGTGCCAGCAGCTTATGGGAAGGGACTCCCTACGAGCAGTACTTC